The 21 T cell receptor beta chains reported below all come from one sample, sequenced in a study of blood T cell repertoires in COVID-19. Clones were sequenced by immunoSEQ multiplex PCR, and TCRdb holds only the in-frame ones, with some missing. The table records around 290,000 clones, approximately 91% of them present only once. Sequencing was carried out using peripheral blood. The receptors shown here come from a woman aged 30 to 39 with COVID-19, enrolled during active disease.

The rearrangement links TRBV2 to TRBJ1-5; D is unclear. The CDR3 totals 13 residues. V was cut by 8 bases and J by 0 bases, with 8 bases left in between. CDR1 and CDR2 (germline): SNHLY, FYNNEI. CDR3 nucleotides: TGTGCCAGCTTGCGCAATAGCAATCAGCCCCAGCATTTT. This sequence encodes CASLRNSNQPQHF.

V usage is TRBV3-1 (or the pseudogene TRBV3-2) and J usage is TRBJ1-4; perhaps TRBD1 as D (5 bases). Per germline, CDR1 LGHDT and CDR2 YNNKEL (reference sequence). Trimming shortened V by 1 base and J by 4 bases, and 13 bases separated the two germline ends. The CDR3 is made up of 16 amino acids. CDR3 nucleotide sequence: TGTGCCAGCAGCCAAGGAAGAGCGGGGGTTAATGAAAAACTGTTTTTT. Protein: CASSQGRAGVNEKLFF.

J is TRBJ2-2 and V is TRBV19; the D gene is possibly TRBD1 (6 bases). Germline CDR1 reads LNHDA; CDR2 reads SQIVND (reference sequence). Deletions cut 3 bases from V and 0 bases from J, with 8 bases between. The CDR3 is 15 amino acids. CDR3 in amino acids: CASSIEGANTGELFF. The DNA for the CDR3 is TGTGCCAGTAGTATTGAGGGGGCGAACACCGGGGAGCTGTTTTTT.

This rearrangement joins TRBV9 to TRBJ2-1, with D perhaps matching TRBD2 (6 bases). The germline V gene encodes CDR1 SGDLS and CDR2 YYNGEE. The CDR3 is 17 residues long. Between the trimmed V and J ends, which lost 5 bases and 11 bases, there was a span of 29 bases. For the CDR3, the DNA is TGTGCCAGCAGTGGCAATCGGGCGGAGGGTCAAGTACGGAAGCAGTTCTTC. It specifies CASSGNRAEGQVRKQFF.

V gene TRBV2 combines with J gene TRBJ1-1; 12 bases line up with TRBD1. V trimming: 3 bases; J trimming: 8 bases; junction bases outside the gene matches: 4. This CDR3 region has 14 residues. Germline assignment: CDR1 SNHLY and CDR2 FYNNEI. DNA for the CDR3: TGTGCCAGCAGTGATGCCGGGACAGGGGGCGAAGCTTTCTTT. Translated: CASSDAGTGGEAFF.

The chain is built from TRBV5-1 and TRBJ2-3; 7 positions agree with TRBD2. V lost 4 bases, J lost 2 bases, and 10 bases stayed unmatched. Germline V gives CDR1 SGHRS, CDR2 YFSETQ. The CDR3 totals 16 residues. CDR3 sequence reads: CASSHGAGLNTDTQYF. CDR3 DNA: TGCGCCAGCAGCCACGGAGCGGGGCTAAACACAGATACGCAGTATTTT.

This clone was seen once. The V call is TRBV5-1, the J call TRBJ2-1; 9 bases are shared with TRBD1. V lost 0 bases to trimming and J lost 7 bases; unmatched junction nucleotides: 17. The germline V gene encodes CDR1 SGHRS and CDR2 YFSETQ. The length of the CDR3 is 19 residues. Here the CDR3 DNA reads TGCGCCAGCAGCTTGGCTGTTCGCCGGGGACAGGGTAATAAAAATGAGCAGTTCTTC. As protein: CASSLAVRRGQGNKNEQFF. Together with reference TRBV5-1 and TRBJ2-1, the CDR3 gives the full variable domain: KAGVTQTPRYLIKTRGQQVTLSCSPISGHRSVSWYQQTPGQGLQFLFEYFSETQRNKGNFPGRFSGRQFSNSRSEMNVSTLELGDSALYLCASSLAVRRGQGNKNEQFFGPGTRLTVL.

The V and J genes are TRBV19 and TRBJ1-5; D perhaps matches TRBD1 (5 bases). Germline lookup yields CDR1 LNHDA and CDR2 SQIVND (reference sequence). V was trimmed by 7 bases and J by 9 bases, leaving 19 bases between them. The CDR3 is made up of 14 amino acids. The CDR3 bases are TGTGCCAGTACCGATGGGAGGGGCCCGGGGCCCCAGCATTTT. This translates into CASTDGRGPGPQHF.

J is TRBJ1-5 and V is TRBV19, with TRBD1 as a possible D gene (5 bases). CDR3 length: 16 residues. The germline CDR1 and CDR2 sequences are LNHDA and SQIVND (reference sequence). Deletions cut 6 bases from V and 0 bases from J, with 15 bases between. CDR3 amino acids: CASSREGGASNQPQHF. The CDR3, as DNA: TGTGCCAGTAGCCGGGAAGGAGGGGCTAGCAATCAGCCCCAGCATTTT. Complete variable domain (other parts from reference TRBV19 and TRBJ1-5): DGGITQSPKYLFRKEGQNVTLSCEQNLNHDAMYWYRQDPGQGLRLIYYSQIVNDFQKGDIAEGYSVSREKKESFPLTVTSAQKNPTAFYLCASSREGGASNQPQHFGDGTRLSIL.

This chain uses TRBV24-1 with TRBJ2-3, with TRBD1 identical over 9 bases. Losses at the gene ends were 10 bases for V and 4 bases for J; bases not matched to a gene: 8. The CDR3 spans 14 residues. The germline CDR1 and CDR2 sequences are KGHDR and SFDVKD. The CDR3 DNA sequence: TGTGCCACTGGACAGGGGATGTTTGCAGATACGCAGTATTTT. Protein sequence: CATGQGMFADTQYF.

The chain links TRBV7-6 to TRBJ2-7; weak D call: TRBD2 (5 bases). In germline, CDR1 is SGHVS, CDR2 FNYEAQ. The ends were cut back, 3 bases at V and 1 base at J, with 13 bases in the middle. There are 15 residues in the CDR3. CDR3: CASSLVGERSYEQYF. CDR3 bases: TGTGCCAGCAGCTTGGTGGGAGAGCGGTCCTACGAGCAGTACTTC. Complete variable domain (other parts from reference TRBV7-6 and TRBJ2-7): GAGVSQSPRYKVTKRGQDVALRCDPISGHVSLYWYRQALGQGPEFLTYFNYEAQQDKSGLPNDRFSAERPEGSISTLTIQRTEQRDSAMYRCASSLVGERSYEQYFGPGTRLTVT.

This chain uses TRBV5-1 with TRBJ2-7, with D possibly being TRBD2 (5 bases). The CDR3 runs 14 residues. V was trimmed by 4 bases and J by 3 bases, leaving 14 bases between them. Germline CDR1 SGHRS, CDR2 YFSETQ. The DNA of the CDR3 is TGCGCCAGCAGCCCCGGGGATTGGAGCTACGAGCAGTACTTC. As protein: CASSPGDWSYEQYF.

This clone has a count of ten or more. The V gene is TRBV10-1, the J gene TRBJ2-7; 7 bases fit TRBD2. J lost 5 bases, V lost 3 bases, and 10 bases had no gene match. Germline V lookup: CDR1 WNHNN, CDR2 SYGVQD (reference sequence). The CDR3 spans 15 residues. Here the CDR3 reads CASSDSGLGGDEQYF. The CDR3 DNA sequence: TGCGCCAGCAGTGACTCAGGACTAGGAGGGGACGAGCAGTACTTC.

This chain connects TRBV7-6 to TRBJ1-5; 10 nucleotides align to TRBD1. The CDR3 length is 15 residues. Per germline, CDR1 SGHVS and CDR2 FNYEAQ. V was clipped by 1 base and J by 5 bases; unmatched bases: 2. The CDR3 reads CASSLDGQGDQPQHF. For the CDR3, the DNA is TGTGCCAGCAGCTTAGACGGACAGGGGGATCAGCCCCAGCATTTT.

V and J are TRBV11-2 and TRBJ1-4, with D possibly being TRBD1 (5 bases). Per germline, CDR1 SGHAT and CDR2 FQNNGV. The CDR3 contains 14 residues. Deletions cut 0 bases from V and 11 bases from J, with 13 bases between. DNA for the CDR3: TGTGCCAGCAGCTTAGATTTTCAGGGTGGCAAACTGTTTTTT. Encoded protein: CASSLDFQGGKLFF.

Concerning this clone: The sample has other DNA sequences that encode this CDR3 too. The CDR3 loop reads CASSSTDTQYF. The CDR3 DNA reads as TGTGCCAGCTCAAGCACAGATACGCAGTATTTT. This chain uses TRBV12-3 or TRBV12-4 with TRBJ2-3; D uncertain. The CDR3 length is 11 residues. Trimming took 8 bases from V and 0 from J, leaving 3 bases between them.

The rearrangement uses TRBV7-8 and TRBJ1-1; 7 bases fit TRBD1. The germline gives CDR1 SGHVS, CDR2 FQNEAQ. This CDR3 comprises 13 residues. The junction had 4 bases not matched to a gene; V was cut back by 5 bases and J by 4 bases. The CDR3 DNA is TGTGCCAGCAGCGGTAGACAGGGCACTGAAGCTTTCTTT. Protein: CASSGRQGTEAFF. Variable domain in full (rest from reference TRBV7-8 and TRBJ1-1): GAGVSQSPRYKVAKRGQDVALRCDPISGHVSLFWYQQALGQGPEFLTYFQNEAQLDKSGLPSDRFFAERPEGSVSTLKIQRTQQEDSAVYLCASSGRQGTEAFFGQGTRLTVV.

This chain connects TRBV5-1 to TRBJ1-6, with 11 bases identical to TRBD1. The CDR3 spans 15 residues. CDR1 is SGHRS, CDR2 YFSETQ, per germline. The V and J ends lost 3 bases and 5 bases, in that order; junction bases with no gene match: 1. CDR3 coding DNA: TGCGCCAGCAGCTGGGACAGGGGGGATAATTCACCCCTCCACTTT. Translated: CASSWDRGDNSPLHF.

The chain couples TRBV6-5 to TRBJ2-5; D call uncertain. Trimming pared 0 bases from V and 2 bases from J, leaving 4 bases between. The CDR3 spans 13 residues. From germline, CDR1 is MNHEY and CDR2 SVGAGI. The CDR3 bases are TGTGCCAGCAGTTACTCCCCACAAGAGACCCAGTACTTC. Its translation is CASSYSPQETQYF.

V gene TRBV30 combines with J gene TRBJ1-6; weak D call: TRBD1 (5 bases). The V gene lost 0 bases and the J gene lost 6 bases, with 12 bases spanning the gap. Germline CDR1 reads GTSNPN; CDR2 reads SVGIG (reference sequence). The CDR3 is 15 residues long. CDR3 region: CAWSVGRVGNSPLHF. CDR3 nucleotide sequence: TGTGCCTGGAGTGTCGGCAGGGTGGGTAATTCACCCCTCCACTTT.

The chain has TRBV2 and TRBJ1-5; D not resolved. From germline, CDR1 is SNHLY and CDR2 FYNNEI. The V and J ends lost 0 bases and 4 bases respectively, with 10 bases between them. The CDR3 runs to 15 residues. This CDR3 is CASSEALRENQPQHF. The DNA for the CDR3 is TGTGCCAGCAGTGAAGCGCTTCGAGAGAATCAGCCCCAGCATTTT.